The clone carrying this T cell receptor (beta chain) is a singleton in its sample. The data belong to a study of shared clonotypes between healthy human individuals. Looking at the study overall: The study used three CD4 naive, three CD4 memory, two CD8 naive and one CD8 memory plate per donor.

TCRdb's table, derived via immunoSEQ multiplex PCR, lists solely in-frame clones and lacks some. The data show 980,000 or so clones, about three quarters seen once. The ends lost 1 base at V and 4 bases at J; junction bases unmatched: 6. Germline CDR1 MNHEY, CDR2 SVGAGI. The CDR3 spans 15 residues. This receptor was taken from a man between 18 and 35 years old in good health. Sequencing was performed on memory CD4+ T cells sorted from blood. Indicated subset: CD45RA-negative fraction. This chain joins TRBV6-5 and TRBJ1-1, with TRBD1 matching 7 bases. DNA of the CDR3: TGTGCCAGCAGTTACTTGACAGGGAGTGGCACTGAAGCTTTCTTT. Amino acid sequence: CASSYLTGSGTEAFF.